This is a list of T cell receptor beta chains from one sample in a study of T cell repertoires in cytomegalovirus infection. TCRdb re-called the reads through MiXCR, storing one row per CDR3 protein. The sample yields around 740,000 distinct CDR3 sequences, under 40% seen once. The sequenced sample consisted of PBMCs. These receptors were collected from a human donor in good health (CMV status not recorded). Some clones in this sample may be carry-over from other donors' samples. CDR3s include the opening cysteine and the closing phenylalanine or tryptophan. The order of the fields is D gene, V gene, J gene, clone size, CDR3 protein, CDR3 DNA. The D gene is left open where the match is weak. Rows may omit the clone size; those that give it use once, few, many or a size class.

.	TRBV6-1	TRBJ2-7	few	CASSERGFEEQYF	TGTGCCAGCAGTGAGAGGGGCTTTGAAGAGCAGTACTTC
TRBD2	TRBV7-2	TRBJ2-7	few	CASSLAPSGTSYEQYF	TGTGCCAGCAGCTTAGCACCTAGCGGGACCTCCTACGAGCAGTACTTC
.	TRBV28	TRBJ1-5	few	CASTTEGNQPQHF	TGTGCCAGCACCACGGAGGGCAATCAGCCCCAGCATTTT
.	TRBV19	TRBJ1-5	.	CASSPLGQGAMQPQHF	TGTGCCAGTAGTCCCCTTGGGCAGGGTGCAATGCAGCCCCAGCATTTT
TRBD1	TRBV7-4	TRBJ2-2	.	CASSPTLGQGAGELFF	TGTGCCAGCAGCCCTACGCTCGGACAGGGGGCCGGGGAGCTGTTTTTT
.	TRBV6-1	TRBJ1-2	many	CASSEAVGPSFNYGYTF	TGTGCCAGCAGTGAAGCGGTCGGCCCCAGCTTTAACTATGGCTACACCTTC
.	TRBV28	TRBJ2-5	once	CASSTRRPQETQYF	TGTGCCAGCAGTACCCGACGGCCCCAAGAGACCCAGTACTTC
.	TRBV7-2	TRBJ2-7	many	CASSSGAGIFYEQYF	TGTGCCAGCAGCTCCGGGGCAGGGATATTCTACGAGCAGTACTTC
TRBD1	TRBV24-1	TRBJ2-3	.	CATSDFAGGSTDTQYF	TGTGCCACCAGTGATTTTGCAGGGGGCAGCACAGATACGCAGTATTTT
.	TRBV10-3	TRBJ2-1	few	CAISGPGSVGQFF	TGTGCCATCAGTGGGCCAGGGAGTGTGGGGCAGTTCTTC
TRBD1	TRBV7-9	TRBJ2-7	few	CASSLPGQSYEQYF	TGTGCCAGCAGCTTGCCGGGACAGAGCTACGAGCAGTACTTC
.	TRBV7-2	TRBJ2-1	few	CASSYRGTYNEQFF	TGTGCCAGCAGCTACCGGGGGACCTACAATGAGCAGTTCTTC
.	TRBV20-1	TRBJ2-1	few	CSARSMLGIEDEQFF	TGCAGTGCTAGGTCAATGTTGGGGATAGAAGATGAGCAGTTCTTC
.	TRBV6-2/TRBV6-3	TRBJ2-6	.	CASTPQGLGANVLTF	TGTGCCAGCACTCCACAGGGTCTGGGGGCCAACGTCCTGACTTTC
.	TRBV29-1	TRBJ1-1	.	CSVEGPLNTEAFF	TGCAGCGTTGAAGGGCCACTGAACACTGAAGCTTTCTTT
TRBD1	TRBV29-1	TRBJ2-1	.	CSVARDSSYNEQFF	TGCAGCGTTGCCCGGGACAGCTCCTACAATGAGCAGTTCTTC
TRBD2	TRBV19	TRBJ2-5	few	CASSIGASGKETQYF	TGTGCCAGTAGTATCGGAGCTAGCGGGAAGGAGACCCAGTACTTC
.	TRBV27	TRBJ1-1	many	CASSPRQNTEAFF	TGTGCCAGCAGTCCCCGACAGAACACTGAAGCTTTCTTT
TRBD2	TRBV7-2	TRBJ2-7	many	CASSPVAGGPYEQYF	TGTGCCAGCAGCCCCGTGGCGGGAGGTCCCTACGAGCAGTACTTC
TRBD1	TRBV6-1	TRBJ2-3	.	CASSEARQGLGTDTQYF	TGTGCCAGCAGTGAAGCGCGACAGGGCCTAGGCACAGATACGCAGTATTTT
.	TRBV20-1	TRBJ2-1	.	CSASIGNEQFF	TGCAGTGCAAGCATAGGGAATGAGCAGTTCTTC
.	TRBV24-1	TRBJ2-5	few	CATSDPREEYQETQYF	TGTGCCACCAGTGATCCCCGGGAAGAATACCAAGAGACCCAGTACTTC
.	TRBV6-1	TRBJ2-3	.	CASTPEELLGTDTQYF	TGTGCCAGCACCCCCGAGGAGTTACTAGGCACAGATACGCAGTATTTT
TRBD1	TRBV12-3/TRBV12-4	TRBJ1-5	.	CASSSSGGIQPQHF	TGTGCCAGCAGTTCGTCAGGGGGGATTCAGCCCCAGCATTTT
TRBD1	TRBV6-2/TRBV6-3	TRBJ1-5	few	CASSHPRPGQGISQPQHF	TGTGCCAGCAGTCATCCACGCCCCGGACAGGGGATATCTCAGCCCCAGCATTTT
TRBD2	TRBV29-1	TRBJ2-1	.	CSVEGLGSF	TGCAGCGTGGAGGGACTAGGGAGCTTC
TRBD2	TRBV5-1	TRBJ2-1	few	CASSLSGTAGEQFF	TGCGCCAGCAGCCTTAGCGGGACCGCTGGTGAGCAGTTCTTC
TRBD2	TRBV28	TRBJ2-4	.	CASSSSGTSGRGRIAKNIQYF	TGTGCCAGCAGTTCGTCCGGGACTAGCGGGAGGGGACGTATAGCCAAAAACATTCAGTACTTC
TRBD1	TRBV11-3	TRBJ2-1	.	CASSLSTGVYNEQFF	TGTGCCAGCAGCTTATCGACAGGGGTTTACAATGAGCAGTTCTTC
.	TRBV12-3/TRBV12-4	TRBJ2-2	.	CASSRHMPGELFF	TGTGCCAGCAGCCGCCACATGCCCGGGGAGCTGTTTTTT
.	TRBV29-1	TRBJ2-3	.	CSVEDRLVSSGDTQYF	TGCAGCGTTGAAGATCGACTAGTTTCCTCCGGAGATACGCAGTATTTT
TRBD2	TRBV6-2/TRBV6-3	TRBJ2-3	few	CASTSGTVGTDTQYF	TGTGCCAGCACCAGCGGGACTGTGGGCACAGATACGCAGTATTTT
.	TRBV29-1	TRBJ2-4	.	CSVDQGGAKNIQYF	TGCAGCGTTGACCAGGGGGGAGCCAAAAACATTCAGTACTTC
.	TRBV28	TRBJ2-7	.	CASRPGTFYEQYF	TGTGCCAGCAGGCCCGGGACGTTCTACGAGCAGTACTTC
TRBD1	TRBV7-8	TRBJ2-3	few	CASSFRGPSTDTQYF	TGTGCCAGCAGCTTCAGGGGGCCTAGCACAGATACGCAGTATTTT
.	TRBV6-1	TRBJ1-1	.	CASSPDPGTEAVF	TGTGCCAGCAGCCCGGACCCGGGAACGGAAGCTGTCTTT
.	TRBV7-2	TRBJ2-7	.	CASSFGGPTYEQYF	TGTGCCAGCAGCTTCGGGGGGCCCACCTACGAGCAGTACTTC
.	TRBV30	TRBJ1-2	.	CAWSTGNYGYTF	TGTGCCTGGAGTACAGGGAACTATGGCTACACCTTC
.	TRBV4-1	TRBJ1-2	few	CASSQGSPSYYGYTF	TGCGCCAGCAGCCAAGGATCCCCGAGCTACTATGGCTACACCTTC
.	TRBV28	TRBJ2-7	.	CASSLYRGFEQYF	TGTGCCAGCAGTTTATATCGGGGGTTCGAGCAGTACTTC
.	TRBV12-3/TRBV12-4	TRBJ2-4	many	CASRPDTIAKNIQYF	TGTGCCAGCAGACCTGACACCATAGCCAAAAACATTCAGTACTTC
.	TRBV27	TRBJ2-7	few	CASSPTVTYEQYF	TGTGCCAGCAGTCCTACAGTTACCTACGAGCAGTACTTC
.	TRBV30	TRBJ1-5	.	CAWSVPRMVQPQHF	TGTGCCTGGAGTGTCCCAAGGATGGTCCAGCCCCAGCATTTT
.	TRBV28	TRBJ2-7	few	CASSFSFPYEQYF	TGTGCCAGCAGTTTTTCGTTCCCCTACGAGCAGTACTTC
.	TRBV28	TRBJ2-2	.	CASSPKRRLSSTGELFF	TGTGCCAGCAGTCCGAAGCGGCGTCTTAGTTCCACCGGGGAGCTGTTTTTT
.	TRBV7-3	TRBJ2-3	many	CASSLNDGGSDTQYF	TGTGCCAGCAGCTTAAATGACGGGGGTTCAGATACGCAGTATTTT